The 32 T cell receptor beta chains below come from one sample, sequenced in a study of T-cell memory formation after mild COVID-19. MiXCR, run by TCRdb on the 5' RACE reads, gives a single entry per CDR3 protein. The table includes about 310,000 distinct CDR3 sequences, roughly 21% detected once. The sequenced sample consisted of PBMCs or a T cell subset sorted from them (not recorded which). The receptor set was obtained from a man younger than 35 who had mild COVID-19 (a few samples of this study predate the infection). Cell type and time point are not known.

The table lists this clonotype with a few counts. The chain carries TRBV20-1 and TRBJ2-3; 10 nucleotides agree with TRBD2. This CDR3 is built from 15 residues. In germline, CDR1 is DFQATT, CDR2 SNEGSKA (reference sequence). V trimming: 5 bases; J trimming: 1 base; junction bases outside the gene matches: 6. CDR3 nucleotides: TGCAGTGCTCCTATAGCGGGGGGCCGCACAGATACGCAGTATTTT. Translated: CSAPIAGGRTDTQYF.

The chain links TRBV7-9 to TRBJ2-1; D might be TRBD2 (6 bases). CDR3 size: 15 residues. The V gene's germline CDR1 is SEHNR and CDR2 FQNEAQ (reference sequence). V shed 8 bases and J shed 10 bases, with 24 bases lying between them. CDR3 protein: CASSFTRRDLGEQFF. The CDR3 DNA reads as TGTGCCAGCTCCTTTACCCGGCGGGACCTCGGGGAGCAGTTCTTC.

This clonotype was seen a single time. The V gene is TRBV6-6, the J gene TRBJ2-1; D not certain. Germline assignment: CDR1 MNHNY and CDR2 SVGAGI (reference sequence). The V end lost 4 bases, the J end lost 0 bases, and 7 bases lay between the germline ends. The CDR3 runs 14 residues. The CDR3 sequence: CASSSASSYNEQFF. The CDR3 nucleotides are TGTGCCAGCAGTTCGGCTAGCTCCTACAATGAGCAGTTCTTC.

The chain uses TRBV29-1 and TRBJ2-3; TRBD2 is a possible D gene (6 bases). Germline lookup yields CDR1 SQVTM and CDR2 ANQGSEA. V lost 7 bases, J lost 4 bases, and 12 bases lay in between. The CDR3 totals 12 residues. The CDR3 spells CSARRLADTQYF. CDR3 nucleotide sequence: TGCAGCGCGCGCCGACTAGCAGATACGCAGTATTTT.

This clonotype was seen only a few times. V usage is TRBV6-5 and J usage is TRBJ2-2; 8 bases are a match to TRBD2. The germline gives CDR1 MNHEY, CDR2 SVGAGI. The CDR3 is 13 residues long. The ends lost 7 bases at V and 7 bases at J; junction bases unmatched: 5. The CDR3 reads CASTGGGIGELFF. Here the CDR3 DNA reads TGTGCCAGCACGGGGGGGGGCATCGGGGAGCTGTTTTTT.

Only a few counts were recorded for this clonotype. J is TRBJ1-2 and V is TRBV10-3; 8 bases are shared with TRBD1. The CDR3 is 15 residues long. CDR1 and CDR2 (germline): ENHRY, SYGVKD. The trim removed 0 bases at V and 8 bases at J, leaving 8 bases unmatched. The CDR3 DNA reads as TGTGCCATCAGTGAGTCGGACAGGGAGATTGGGGGCTACACCTTC. It yields the protein CAISESDREIGGYTF.

The table lists this clonotype with a few counts. The chain uses TRBV7-6 and TRBJ2-2; TRBD1 is a possible D gene (5 bases). V was shortened by 5 bases and J by 0 bases, with 13 bases between the two germline ends. CDR3 length: 16 residues. Germline V gene lookup returns CDR1 SGHVS and CDR2 FNYEAQ. The CDR3 sequence is CASSPWGGANTGELFF. CDR3 coding DNA: TGTGCCAGCAGCCCCTGGGGCGGTGCGAACACCGGGGAGCTGTTTTTT.

This clonotype occurred a few times. J is TRBJ1-2 and V is TRBV27; the D gene is possibly TRBD1 (5 bases). V lost 6 bases, J lost 6 bases, and 23 bases lay in between. The CDR3 contains 16 residues. CDR1 is MNHEY and CDR2 is SMNVEV in the germline V gene (reference sequence). CDR3 DNA: TGTGCCAGCAGCCAACTCGGGCGGGGCAGGGTCCATGGCTACACCTTC. It specifies CASSQLGRGRVHGYTF.

The chain combines TRBV6-5 with TRBJ1-1; D is ambiguous. The CDR3 consists of 13 residues. V was trimmed by 5 bases and J by 1 base, leaving 8 bases between them. Germline V gives CDR1 MNHEY, CDR2 SVGAGI. The CDR3 loop is CASSTLPNTEAFF. The DNA for the CDR3 is TGTGCCAGCAGTACATTACCGAACACTGAAGCTTTCTTT.

The V gene is TRBV11-2, the J gene TRBJ2-3; the D gene could be TRBD1 or TRBD2 (5 bases each). In germline, CDR1 is SGHAT, CDR2 FQNNGV. This CDR3 comprises 16 residues. V was cut by 3 bases and J by 7 bases, with 20 bases left in between. CDR3 DNA: TGTGCCAGCAGCTTGACTACGGGACGACCCCTTCATACGCAGTATTTT. Residues: CASSLTTGRPLHTQYF.

This chain connects TRBV7-2 to TRBJ2-1; 10 positions match TRBD1. CDR1 and CDR2 (germline): SGHTA, FQGNSA. The CDR3 loop spans 15 amino acids. Trimming removed 5 bases from V and 7 bases from J; junction bases left unmatched: 8. This CDR3 is CASSPGQGGGNEQFF. CDR3 DNA: TGTGCCAGCAGCCCAGGACAGGGGGGAGGAAATGAGCAGTTCTTC. The whole variable domain, remainder taken from reference TRBV7-2 and TRBJ2-1, is GAGVSQSPSNKVTEKGKDVELRCDPISGHTALYWYRQSLGQGLEFLIYFQGNSAPDKSGLPSDRFSAERTGGSVSTLTIQRTQQEDSAVYLCASSPGQGGGNEQFFGPGTRLTVL.

The chain has TRBV27 and TRBJ2-3; tentative D call: TRBD2 (7 bases). The CDR3 is 15 residues long. V was pared by 3 bases and J by 3 bases, with 13 bases between. Germline CDR1 is MNHEY and CDR2 is SMNVEV (reference sequence). The CDR3 coding sequence is TGTGCCAGCAGTTTGTTGGGGGGGCGTACAGATACGCAGTATTTT. Protein: CASSLLGGRTDTQYF.

This clonotype was counted a few times. The chain links TRBV9 to TRBJ1-2, with D unresolved. Trimming shortened V by 6 bases and J by 5 bases, and 8 bases separated the two germline ends. This CDR3 is 11 amino acids long. Germline loops: CDR1 SGDLS, CDR2 YYNGEE. As DNA, the CDR3 is TGTGCCAGCACACCCCTTTATGGCTACACCTTC. This sequence encodes CASTPLYGYTF.

V is TRBV14 and J is TRBJ2-3, with 9 bases identical to TRBD1. CDR3 length: 17 residues. Germline assignment: CDR1 SGHDN and CDR2 FVKESK. The J segment lost 0 bases and the V segment lost 3 bases, leaving 7 bases of the junction unmatched. The CDR3 DNA reads as TGTGCCAGCAGCCAGCTCCCGGGACAGGGTAGCACAGATACGCAGTATTTT. It encodes CASSQLPGQGSTDTQYF.

This clonotype came up a few times. This chain links TRBV7-2 with TRBJ1-2; D is uncertain. The germline V gene encodes CDR1 SGHTA and CDR2 FQGNSA. The CDR3 is 17 amino acids. Trimming left V 3 bases short and J 1 base short, with 18 bases between. CDR3 residues: CASSFSIPRPVNYGYTF. As DNA, the CDR3 is TGTGCCAGCAGCTTTTCGATACCCAGACCAGTTAACTATGGCTACACCTTC.

This clonotype was counted only a few times. The chain joins TRBV20-1 to TRBJ2-2; D perhaps matches TRBD2 (6 bases). The CDR3 has 13 residues. V shed 3 bases and J shed 9 bases, with 14 bases lying between them. The germline gives CDR1 DFQATT, CDR2 SNEGSKA (reference sequence). The chain's CDR3 is CSASSREVRELFF. In nucleotides, the CDR3 is TGCAGTGCTAGTTCCAGGGAGGTTCGGGAGCTGTTTTTT.

The rearrangement links TRBV6-6 to TRBJ1-5, with a weak D call TRBD1 (5 bases). CDR1 MNHNY and CDR2 SVGAGI come from the germline V gene (reference sequence). The germline V and J ends were trimmed by 2 bases and 3 bases, with 8 bases remaining between them. The CDR3 length is 14 residues. CDR3 nucleotides: TGTGCCAGCAGTTACAGGGGTCACAATCAGCCCCAGCATTTT. Protein product: CASSYRGHNQPQHF.

This clonotype came up a few times. The gene calls are TRBV5-5 and TRBJ2-4; the D gene is possibly TRBD1 (6 bases). CDR1 is SGHKS, CDR2 YYEKEE, per germline (reference sequence). The V gene lost 5 bases and the J gene lost 3 bases, with 18 bases spanning the gap. The CDR3 covers 16 residues. The DNA for the CDR3 is TGTGCCAGCAGTATCGAGGGGGATAGAGGCAAAAACATTCAGTACTTC. Protein: CASSIEGDRGKNIQYF.

In nucleotides, the CDR3 is TGCAGTGCCAGCAGCGGAGAGAGCGGGGCAAATGAGCAGTTCTTC. This sequence encodes CSASSGESGANEQFF. V and J are TRBV20-1 and TRBJ2-1; 7 positions match TRBD2. The CDR3 extends over 15 amino acids. Trimming at V came to 6 bases and at J to 7 bases, leaving 15 bases not matched to a gene. The germline gives CDR1 DFQATT, CDR2 SNEGSKA (reference sequence).

The rearrangement joins TRBV5-1 to TRBJ2-6; D not resolved. V was pared by 1 base and J by 0 bases, with 5 bases between. The germline V gene encodes CDR1 SGHRS and CDR2 YFSETQ. This CDR3 region has 15 residues. CDR3 protein: CASSLSPSGANVLTF. The DNA of the CDR3 is TGCGCCAGCAGCTTGAGTCCCTCTGGGGCCAACGTCCTGACTTTC.

This sequence joins TRBV5-6 and TRBJ2-1; D not certain. Trimming left V 3 bases short and J 10 bases short, with 11 bases between. The CDR3 is made up of 12 amino acids. Germline-derived CDR1 and CDR2 are SGHDT and YYEEEE. The CDR3 region has the DNA TGTGCCAGCAGCTCGTGGAAGGGCGAGCAGTTCTTC. Translation: CASSSWKGEQFF.

In this sample, this clonotype turned up a few times. The V gene is TRBV7-2, the J gene TRBJ2-5; D remains ambiguous. Per germline, CDR1 SGHTA and CDR2 FQGNSA. The CDR3 is made up of 14 amino acids. The ends were cut back, 5 bases at V and 5 bases at J, with 15 bases in the middle. In DNA, the CDR3 is TGTGCCAGCAGCCCCCGCCGGCAGGTGGAGACCCAGTACTTC. Residues: CASSPRRQVETQYF.

V usage is TRBV9 and J usage is TRBJ1-1; D is possibly TRBD1 (6 bases). CDR3 size: 14 residues. Germline CDR1 SGDLS, CDR2 YYNGEE. V gave up 3 bases and J gave up 3 bases, with 12 bases separating them. The chain's CDR3 is CASSEQGSHTEAFF. The CDR3 DNA reads TGTGCCAGCAGCGAACAGGGAAGTCACACTGAAGCTTTCTTT.

This clonotype was seen more than once but under ten times. The rearrangement links TRBV6-2 or TRBV6-3 to TRBJ2-7; D is unclear. Trimming took 8 bases from V and 5 from J, leaving 16 bases between them. The germline V gene encodes CDR1 MNHEY and CDR2 SVGEGT. The CDR3 runs to 13 residues. CDR3 in amino acids: CASHSAVLNEQYF. CDR3 bases: TGTGCCAGCCACTCCGCCGTCCTTAACGAGCAGTACTTC.

A few counts support this clonotype. The CDR3 reads CASSYSTAGAPQETQYF. The CDR3 DNA reads TGTGCCAGCAGTTACTCGACGGCGGGGGCCCCCCAAGAGACCCAGTACTTC. The chain is built from TRBV6-6 and TRBJ2-5, with D perhaps TRBD2 (7 bases). V gave up 0 bases and J gave up 1 base, with 15 bases separating them. This CDR3 comprises 17 residues. From germline, CDR1 is MNHNY and CDR2 SVGAGI (reference sequence).

This clonotype was counted between two and nine times. The rearrangement joins TRBV18 to TRBJ2-4, with D possibly matching TRBD2 (6 bases). The CDR3 loop spans 14 amino acids. The germline V gene has CDR1 KGHSH and CDR2 LQKENI. Trimming cost V 4 bases and J 7 bases, with 14 bases left between them. CDR3 protein: CASSLQEGRNIQYF. CDR3 nucleotide sequence: TGTGCCAGCTCACTACAGGAGGGTAGGAACATTCAGTACTTC.

Ten or more counts support this clonotype. J is TRBJ2-7 and V is TRBV6-6; a possible D gene is TRBD2 (5 bases). The V end was cut by 6 bases, the J end by 8 bases, with 20 bases between. The CDR3 runs to 14 residues. CDR1 is MNHNY and CDR2 is SVGAGI in the germline V gene (reference sequence). The CDR3 coding sequence is TGTGCCAGCAGGGACCCACTAGTGCGGAGAAAGCAGTACTTC. As protein: CASRDPLVRRKQYF.

This clonotype was observed many times. V usage is TRBV12-3 or TRBV12-4 and J usage is TRBJ1-2, with a tentative D call TRBD1 (5 bases). V lost 2 bases and J 1 base, leaving 8 bases between the germline ends. CDR3 length: 14 residues. The CDR3 is CASSLHRSNYGYTF. For the CDR3, the DNA is TGTGCCAGCAGTTTACACAGGAGTAACTATGGCTACACCTTC.

This clonotype came up many times. The chain employs TRBV12-3 or TRBV12-4 and TRBJ1-1; maybe TRBD1 (5 bases). The length of the CDR3 is 13 residues. Between the trimmed V and J ends, which lost 6 bases and 0 bases, there was a span of 8 bases. The CDR3 DNA follows: TGTGCCAGCAGACAGGAGTTGAACACTGAAGCTTTCTTT. Protein: CASRQELNTEAFF.

This clonotype was counted many times. This chain joins TRBV12-3 or TRBV12-4 and TRBJ2-3; D unresolved. CDR3 length equals 13 residues. Between the trimmed V and J ends, which lost 6 bases and 1 base, there was a span of 8 bases. The CDR3 coding sequence is TGTGCCAGCAGGGGTACAGGCACAGATACGCAGTATTTT. It specifies CASRGTGTDTQYF.

The chain couples TRBV20-1 to TRBJ1-2; D gene ambiguous. The ends were cut back, 2 bases at V and 8 bases at J, with 6 bases in the middle. This CDR3 spans 10 amino acids. Germline lookup yields CDR1 DFQATT and CDR2 SNEGSKA (reference sequence). DNA for the CDR3: TGCAGTGCTAGAAAAGAAGGCTACACCTTC. Translation gives CSARKEGYTF.

This clonotype was counted many times. This chain links TRBV6-2 or TRBV6-3 with TRBJ2-4, with 13 bases aligning to TRBD2. The CDR3 has 15 residues. Trimming took 5 bases from V and 8 from J; bases not matched to a gene: 6. CDR1 and CDR2 (germline): MNHEY, SVGEGT. The CDR3 loop reads CASSGTSGEGDIQYF. In DNA form, the CDR3 reads TGTGCCAGCAGTGGGACTAGCGGGGAAGGGGACATTCAGTACTTC.